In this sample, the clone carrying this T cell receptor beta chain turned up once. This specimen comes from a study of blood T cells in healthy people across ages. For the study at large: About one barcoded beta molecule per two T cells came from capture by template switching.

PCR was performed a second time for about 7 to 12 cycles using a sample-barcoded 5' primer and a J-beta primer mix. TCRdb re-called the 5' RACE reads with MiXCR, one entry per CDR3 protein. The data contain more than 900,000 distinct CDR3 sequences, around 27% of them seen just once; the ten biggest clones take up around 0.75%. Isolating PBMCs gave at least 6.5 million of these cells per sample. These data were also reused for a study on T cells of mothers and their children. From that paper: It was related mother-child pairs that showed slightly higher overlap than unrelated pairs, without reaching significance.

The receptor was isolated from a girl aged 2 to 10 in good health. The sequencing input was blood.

CDR3 nucleotides: TGTGCCAGCTCACCGTTTGACAGGGGCACAGATACGCAGTATTTT. It yields the protein CASSPFDRGTDTQYF. V is TRBV18 and J is TRBJ2-3; TRBD1 agrees at 7 bases. CDR1 KGHSH and CDR2 LQKENI come from the germline V gene. This CDR3 comprises 15 residues. J lost 1 base, V lost 3 bases, and 4 bases had no gene match.